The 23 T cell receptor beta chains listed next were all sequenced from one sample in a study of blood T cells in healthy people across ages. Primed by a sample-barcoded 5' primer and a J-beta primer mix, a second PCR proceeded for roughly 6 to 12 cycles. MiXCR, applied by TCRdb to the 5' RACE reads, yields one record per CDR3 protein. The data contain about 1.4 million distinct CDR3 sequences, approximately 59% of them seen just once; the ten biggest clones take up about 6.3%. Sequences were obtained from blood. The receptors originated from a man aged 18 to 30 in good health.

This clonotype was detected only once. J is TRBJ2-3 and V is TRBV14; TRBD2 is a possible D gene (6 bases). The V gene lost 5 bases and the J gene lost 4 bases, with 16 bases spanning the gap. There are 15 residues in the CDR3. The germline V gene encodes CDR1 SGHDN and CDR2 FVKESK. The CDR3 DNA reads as TGTGCCAGCAGCAAGGGGACTTCTCCCCCAGATACGCAGTATTTT. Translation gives CASSKGTSPPDTQYF.

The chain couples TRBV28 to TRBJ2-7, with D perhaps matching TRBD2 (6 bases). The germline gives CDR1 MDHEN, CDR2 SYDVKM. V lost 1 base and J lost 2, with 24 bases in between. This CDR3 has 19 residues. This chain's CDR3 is CASSLYPLLLGGRTYEQYF. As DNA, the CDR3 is TGTGCCAGCAGTTTATATCCTTTGTTATTGGGAGGCAGAACCTACGAGCAGTACTTC.

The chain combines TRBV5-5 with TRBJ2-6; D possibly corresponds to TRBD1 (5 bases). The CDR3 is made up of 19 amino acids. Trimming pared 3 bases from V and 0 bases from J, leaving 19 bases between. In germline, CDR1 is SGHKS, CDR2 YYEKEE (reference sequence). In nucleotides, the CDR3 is TGTGCCAGCAGCTCGGGCGACAGCCAGTCCCACTCTGGGGCCAACGTCCTGACTTTC. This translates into CASSSGDSQSHSGANVLTF.

Written as DNA, the CDR3 is TGTGCCAGCAGTGGCCGTGGGGAGATTAAGCAGTTCTTC. Amino acids: CASSGRGEIKQFF. V gene TRBV21-1 combines with J gene TRBJ2-1; the table assigns TRBD2, which was not confirmed against the DNA. TRBV21-1 is shown as a pseudogene. CDR3 length: 13 residues.

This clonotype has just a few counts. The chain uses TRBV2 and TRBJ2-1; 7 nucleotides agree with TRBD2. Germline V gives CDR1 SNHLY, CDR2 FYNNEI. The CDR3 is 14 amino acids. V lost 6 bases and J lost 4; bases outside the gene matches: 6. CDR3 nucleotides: TGTGCCAGCAGGGGAGCGGGGATATACAATGAGCAGTTCTTC. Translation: CASRGAGIYNEQFF. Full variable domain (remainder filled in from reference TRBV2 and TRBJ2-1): EPEVTQTPSHQVTQMGQEVILRCVPISNHLYFYWYRQILGQKVEFLVSFYNNEISEKSEIFDDQFSVERPDGSNFTLKIRSTKLEDSAMYFCASRGAGIYNEQFFGPGTRLTVL.

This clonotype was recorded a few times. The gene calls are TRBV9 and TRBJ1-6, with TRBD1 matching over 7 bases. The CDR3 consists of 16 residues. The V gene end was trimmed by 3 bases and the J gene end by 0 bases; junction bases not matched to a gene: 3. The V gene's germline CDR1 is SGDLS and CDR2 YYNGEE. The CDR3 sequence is CASSETGSSYNSPLHF. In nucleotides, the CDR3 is TGTGCCAGCAGCGAGACAGGGAGCTCCTATAATTCACCCCTCCACTTT.

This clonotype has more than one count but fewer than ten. The CDR3 protein is CAISDQLGRAHEQYF. Written as DNA, the CDR3 is TGTGCCATCAGTGATCAGCTTGGCAGGGCCCACGAGCAGTACTTC. The chain links TRBV10-3 to TRBJ2-5; D is possibly TRBD1 (5 bases). The J call may be faulty, since TRBJ2-7 better matches the DNA end. Germline CDR1 and CDR2: ENHRY and SYGVKD. The CDR3 is 15 amino acids.

The CDR3 sequence: CASSQVNGLVAFF. The CDR3 nucleotides are TGCGCCAGCAGCCAAGTTAACGGTCTGGTAGCTTTCTTT. The rearrangement uses TRBV4-1 and TRBJ1-1; no clear D gene. Per germline, CDR1 MGHRA and CDR2 YSYEKL. V gave up 1 base and J gave up 10 bases, with 13 bases separating them. This CDR3 spans 13 amino acids.

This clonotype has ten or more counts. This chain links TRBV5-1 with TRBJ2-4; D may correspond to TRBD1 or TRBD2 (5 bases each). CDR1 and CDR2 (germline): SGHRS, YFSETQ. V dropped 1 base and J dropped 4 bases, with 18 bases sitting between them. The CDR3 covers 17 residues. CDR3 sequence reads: CASSLIGTNMAKNIQYF. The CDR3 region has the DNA TGCGCCAGCAGCTTGATTGGGACGAACATGGCAAAAAACATTCAGTACTTC.

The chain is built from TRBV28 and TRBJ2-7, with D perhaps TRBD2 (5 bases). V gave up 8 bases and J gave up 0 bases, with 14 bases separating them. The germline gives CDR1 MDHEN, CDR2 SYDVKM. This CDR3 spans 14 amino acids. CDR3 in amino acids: CASPRTGSSYEQYF. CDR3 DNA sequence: TGTGCCAGCCCGAGGACGGGAAGCTCCTACGAGCAGTACTTC.

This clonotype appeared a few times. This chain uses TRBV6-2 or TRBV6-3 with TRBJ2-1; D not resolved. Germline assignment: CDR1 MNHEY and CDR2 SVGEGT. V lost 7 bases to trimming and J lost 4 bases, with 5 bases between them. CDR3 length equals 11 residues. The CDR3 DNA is TGTGCCAGCACCTGGTACAATGAGCAGTTCTTC. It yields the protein CASTWYNEQFF.

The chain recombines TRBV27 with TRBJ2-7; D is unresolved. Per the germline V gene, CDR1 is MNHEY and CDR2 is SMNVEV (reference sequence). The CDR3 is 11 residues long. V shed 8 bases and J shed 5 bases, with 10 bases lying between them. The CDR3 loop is CASPYPDEQYF. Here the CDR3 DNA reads TGTGCCAGCCCTTATCCCGACGAGCAGTACTTC.

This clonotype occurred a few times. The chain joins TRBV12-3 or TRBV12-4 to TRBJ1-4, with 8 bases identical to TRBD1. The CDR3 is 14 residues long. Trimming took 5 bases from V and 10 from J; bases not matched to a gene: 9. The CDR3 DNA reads TGTGCCAGCAGTGGCGGACAGGGTAAAGGAAAACTGTTTTTT. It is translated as CASSGGQGKGKLFF.

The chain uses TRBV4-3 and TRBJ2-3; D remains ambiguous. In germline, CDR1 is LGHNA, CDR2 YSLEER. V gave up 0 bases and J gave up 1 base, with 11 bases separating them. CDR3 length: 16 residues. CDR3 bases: TGCGCCAGCAGCCAAGAAGGCCCCGACGGCACAGATACGCAGTATTTT. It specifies CASSQEGPDGTDTQYF.

The CDR3 nucleotides read TGCAGCGTATCGGGACAGGGTAAAAGTGAGCAGTTCTTC. Its translation is CSVSGQGKSEQFF. The V gene is TRBV29-1, the J gene TRBJ2-1; TRBD1 aligns across 9 bases. Trimming removed 6 bases from V and 9 bases from J; junction bases left unmatched: 9. The CDR3 extends over 13 amino acids. Germline-derived CDR1 and CDR2 are SQVTM and ANQGSEA.

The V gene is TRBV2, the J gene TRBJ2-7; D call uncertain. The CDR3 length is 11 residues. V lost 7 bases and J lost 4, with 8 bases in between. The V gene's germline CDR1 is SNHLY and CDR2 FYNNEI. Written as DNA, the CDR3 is TGTGCCAGCATAAGGAGTTACGAGCAGTACTTC. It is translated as CASIRSYEQYF.

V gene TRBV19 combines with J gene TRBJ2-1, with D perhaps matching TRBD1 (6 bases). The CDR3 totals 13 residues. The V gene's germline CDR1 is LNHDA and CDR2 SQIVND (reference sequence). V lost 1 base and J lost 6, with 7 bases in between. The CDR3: CASSIARGNEQFF. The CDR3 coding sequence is TGTGCCAGTAGTATAGCCAGGGGCAATGAGCAGTTCTTC.

CDR3 DNA: TGTGCCAGCAGCGACGGACAGGGTTTGAAACTGTTTTTT. Translation gives CASSDGQGLKLFF. This sequence joins TRBV5-6 and TRBJ1-4, with TRBD1 identical over 8 bases. Germline-derived CDR1 and CDR2 are SGHDT and YYEEEE. V lost 4 bases and J lost 11; bases outside the gene matches: 7. CDR3 size: 13 residues.

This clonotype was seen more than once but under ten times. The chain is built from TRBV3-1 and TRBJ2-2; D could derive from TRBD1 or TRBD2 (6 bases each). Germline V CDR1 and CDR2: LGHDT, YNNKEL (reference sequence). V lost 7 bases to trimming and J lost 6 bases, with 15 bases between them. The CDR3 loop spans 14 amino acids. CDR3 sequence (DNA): TGTGCCAGCACCCCGAGGGGGGTGGCCGGGGAGCTGTTTTTT. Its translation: CASTPRGVAGELFF.

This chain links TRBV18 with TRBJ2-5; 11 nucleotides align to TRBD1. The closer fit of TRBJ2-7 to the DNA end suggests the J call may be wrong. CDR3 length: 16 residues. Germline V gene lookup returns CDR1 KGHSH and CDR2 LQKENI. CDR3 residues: CASSPPLLDRGHEQYF. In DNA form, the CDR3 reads TGTGCCAGCTCACCACCTCTCCTGGACAGGGGGCACGAGCAGTACTTC.

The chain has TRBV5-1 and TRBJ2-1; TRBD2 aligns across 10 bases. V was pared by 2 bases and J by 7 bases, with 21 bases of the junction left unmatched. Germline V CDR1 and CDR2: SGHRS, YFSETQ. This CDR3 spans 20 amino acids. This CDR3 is CASSFLLSPTLAGDINEQFF. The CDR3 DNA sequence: TGCGCCAGCAGCTTCCTCCTTTCTCCCACGCTAGCGGGAGATATAAATGAGCAGTTCTTC.

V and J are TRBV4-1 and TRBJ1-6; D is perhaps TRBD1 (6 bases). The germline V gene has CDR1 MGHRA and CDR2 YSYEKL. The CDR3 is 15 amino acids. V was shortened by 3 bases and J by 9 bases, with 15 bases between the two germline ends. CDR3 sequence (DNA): TGCGCCAGCAGCCAGGGGGCCTCGCACTCTTCACCCCTCCACTTT. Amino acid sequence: CASSQGASHSSPLHF.

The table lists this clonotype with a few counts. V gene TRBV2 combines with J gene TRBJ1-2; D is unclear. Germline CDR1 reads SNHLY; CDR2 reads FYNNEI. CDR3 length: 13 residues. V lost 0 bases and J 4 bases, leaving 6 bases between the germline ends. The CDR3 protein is CASSEAVLYGYTF. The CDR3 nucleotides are TGTGCCAGCAGTGAAGCAGTCCTCTATGGCTACACCTTC.